This T cell receptor (beta chain) originates from a study of T cell repertoires in cytomegalovirus infection. About the study: Public TCR beta signatures were indicative of both CMV infection and a matching HLA type.

Unmatched junction bases numbered 6, after V lost 1 base and J lost 5 bases. Germline CDR1 reads SGHTA; CDR2 reads FQGNSA. The CDR3 extends over 15 amino acids. TCRdb reprocessed the reads with MiXCR, giving one entry per CDR3 protein. The sample includes more than 150,000 distinct CDR3 sequences, around 20% of them seen just once. This chain links TRBV7-2 with TRBJ2-7, with TRBD1 matching over 9 bases. The sequenced sample consisted of PBMCs. The receptor comes from a human donor in good health (CMV status not recorded). Some clones in this sample may be carry-over from other donors' samples. The CDR3 sequence: CASSLEDRGFDEQYF. The CDR3 nucleotides read TGTGCCAGCAGCTTAGAGGACAGGGGTTTCGACGAGCAGTACTTC. The whole variable domain, filled in from reference TRBV7-2 and TRBJ2-7, reads GAGVSQSPSNKVTEKGKDVELRCDPISGHTALYWYRQSLGQGLEFLIYFQGNSAPDKSGLPSDRFSAERTGGSVSTLTIQRTQQEDSAVYLCASSLEDRGFDEQYFGPGTRLTVT.